This T cell receptor (beta chain) was recorded in a study of T cell repertoires in cytomegalovirus infection. Regarding this clonotype: The antigen remains undetermined.

The CDR3 is 14 amino acids. Germline V gene data show CDR1 as SEHNR and CDR2 as FQNEAQ (reference sequence). V gave up 5 bases and J gave up 3 bases; unmatched junction bases: 5. TCRdb independently ran MiXCR on the reads; one entry per CDR3 protein. The table includes 150,000 or so distinct CDR3 sequences, more than 25% detected once. The sequence was obtained from a human donor in good health (CMV status not recorded). Some clones in this sample may be carry-over from other donors' samples. This chain uses TRBV7-9 with TRBJ2-7; 9 nucleotides align to TRBD1. The sample in question was CD8+ T cells from cultured PBMCs, obtained from culture after CMV antigen stimulation. The CDR3 DNA sequence: TGTGCCAGCAGCCCGGGACAGGGTTACTACGAGCAGTACTTC. It yields the protein CASSPGQGYYEQYF.